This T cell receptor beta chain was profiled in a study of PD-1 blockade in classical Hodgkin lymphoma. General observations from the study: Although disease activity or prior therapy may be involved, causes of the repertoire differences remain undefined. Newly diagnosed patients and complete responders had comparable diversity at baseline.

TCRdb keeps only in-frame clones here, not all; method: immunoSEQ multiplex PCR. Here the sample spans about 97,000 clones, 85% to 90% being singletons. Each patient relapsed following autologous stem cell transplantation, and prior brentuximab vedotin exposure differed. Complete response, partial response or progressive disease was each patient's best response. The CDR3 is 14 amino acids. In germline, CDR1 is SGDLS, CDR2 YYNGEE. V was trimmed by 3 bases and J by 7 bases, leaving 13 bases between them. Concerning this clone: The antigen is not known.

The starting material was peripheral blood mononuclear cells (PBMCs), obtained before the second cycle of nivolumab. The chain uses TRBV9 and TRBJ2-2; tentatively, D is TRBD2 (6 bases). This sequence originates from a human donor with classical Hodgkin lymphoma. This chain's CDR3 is CASSAGGLSGELFF. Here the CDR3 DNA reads TGTGCCAGCAGCGCCGGGGGACTGAGCGGGGAGCTGTTTTTT.